The present T cell receptor beta chain was sequenced within a study of T-cell memory formation after mild COVID-19. The study's findings and limits: The SARS-CoV-2 specificity of second-wave clones reaching peak at day 37 remained unverified.

Note on this clonotype: Its antigen is unknown.

A single record per CDR3 protein comes from TCRdb applying MiXCR to the 5' RACE reads. The data contain 250,000 to 400,000 distinct CDR3 sequences, 13% to 15% of them singletons. V lost 0 bases and J lost 4, with 13 bases in between. The length of the CDR3 is 15 residues. From germline, CDR1 is SGHRS and CDR2 YFSETQ. The chain joins TRBV5-1 to TRBJ1-1, with a tentative D call TRBD1 (5 bases). Sequencing was performed on PBMCs or a T cell subset sorted from them (not recorded which). This clonotype originated in a man between 18 and 35 years old who had mild COVID-19 (a few samples of this study predate the infection). Cell type and time point are not known. In DNA, the CDR3 is TGCGCCAGCAGCTTGGTGCAGGGTCCGGGCACTGAAGCTTTCTTT. Translated: CASSLVQGPGTEAFF.